The 28 T cell receptor beta chains listed next were all sequenced from one sample in a study of shared clonotypes between healthy human individuals. Sequencing used immunoSEQ multiplex PCR; TCRdb keeps in-frame clones, though not all of them. The table lists over a million clones, approximately 98% of them singletons. Sequencing was carried out using naive CD4+ T cells sorted from blood. Described subset: CD45RA+ positively selected. The receptors here all came from a man aged 25 to 40 in good health.

Regarding this clone: The sample holds other DNA sequences that translate to the same CDR3. The chain employs TRBV18 and TRBJ2-5, with D hard to call. This CDR3 contains 13 residues. V was cut by 0 bases and J by 3 bases, with 5 bases left in between. Germline V lookup: CDR1 KGHSH, CDR2 LQKENI. The CDR3 bases are TGTGCCAGCTCACCACCGGGTAAAGAGACCCAGTACTTC. This encodes CASSPPGKETQYF. Based on the CDR3 plus reference TRBV18 and TRBJ2-5, the full variable domain is NAGVMQNPRHLVRRRGQEARLRCSPMKGHSHVYWYRQLPEEGLKFMVYLQKENIIDESGMPKERFSAEFPKEGPSILRIQQVVRGDSAAYFCASSPPGKETQYFGPGTRLLVL.

The chain employs TRBV7-8 and TRBJ2-2, with 8 bases identical to TRBD2. CDR1 SGHVS and CDR2 FQNEAQ come from the germline V gene. The length of the CDR3 is 18 residues. The V and J ends lost 2 bases and 3 bases, in that order; junction bases with no gene match: 11. The CDR3 is CASSLIGTSGSYTGELFF. The CDR3 DNA reads as TGTGCCAGCAGCTTAATTGGAACTAGCGGTTCTTACACCGGGGAGCTGTTTTTT.

This clone was found once. The genes are TRBV4-3 and TRBJ1-5, with D maybe TRBD1 (6 bases). There are 14 residues in the CDR3. V dropped 4 bases and J dropped 4 bases, with 11 bases sitting between them. Germline V gene sequence: CDR1 LGHNA, CDR2 YSLEER. The CDR3 DNA reads TGCGCCAGCAGCCCGGACAGTAATAATCAGCCCCAGCATTTT. Its translation: CASSPDSNNQPQHF.

This CDR3 is CASSLLGGSYNEQFF. Here the CDR3 DNA reads TGTGCCAGCAGCTTACTGGGCGGCTCCTACAATGAGCAGTTCTTC. V gene TRBV7-9 combines with J gene TRBJ2-1, with unresolved D. V dropped 2 bases and J dropped 0 bases, with 8 bases sitting between them. Germline V lookup: CDR1 SEHNR, CDR2 FQNEAQ (reference sequence). The CDR3 totals 15 residues.

CDR3 residues: CASWNLAGLTGELFF. CDR3 DNA sequence: TGTGCCAGCTGGAATTTAGCGGGACTCACCGGGGAGCTGTTTTTT. This chain links TRBV2 with TRBJ2-2, with TRBD2 identical over 8 bases. Germline V gives CDR1 SNHLY, CDR2 FYNNEI. The trim removed 8 bases at V and 4 bases at J, leaving 9 bases unmatched. The CDR3 totals 15 residues. Filled out from reference TRBV2 and TRBJ2-2, the complete variable domain reads EPEVTQTPSHQVTQMGQEVILRCVPISNHLYFYWYRQILGQKVEFLVSFYNNEISEKSEIFDDQFSVERPDGSNFTLKIRSTKLEDSAMYFCASWNLAGLTGELFFGEGSRLTVL.

This chain links TRBV7-2 with TRBJ2-7; 8 bases agree with TRBD2. The CDR3 length is 15 residues. CDR1 and CDR2 from the germline V gene are SGHTA and FQGNSA. V dropped 0 bases and J dropped 1; count of bases not matched to a gene: 2. The CDR3: CASSLASGTSYEQYF. In nucleotides, the CDR3 is TGTGCCAGCAGCTTAGCTAGCGGGACGTCCTACGAGCAGTACTTC. The full variable domain, with the rest looked up from reference TRBV7-2 and TRBJ2-7, is GAGVSQSPSNKVTEKGKDVELRCDPISGHTALYWYRQSLGQGLEFLIYFQGNSAPDKSGLPSDRFSAERTGGSVSTLTIQRTQQEDSAVYLCASSLASGTSYEQYFGPGTRLTVT.

As concerns this clone: Additional DNA sequences in this sample encode the identical CDR3. The rearrangement links TRBV6-6 to TRBJ1-1; a possible D gene is TRBD1 (6 bases). This CDR3 is 14 amino acids long. CDR1 and CDR2 (germline): MNHNY, SVGAGI (reference sequence). Trimming stripped 2 bases from V and 4 bases from J, with 11 bases between. This CDR3 reads CASSYGGLGTEAFF. CDR3 DNA: TGTGCCAGCAGTTACGGGGGGCTGGGCACTGAAGCTTTCTTT.

The chain is built from TRBV28 and TRBJ1-2, with D uncertain. The CDR3 runs 15 residues. Germline CDR1 and CDR2: MDHEN and SYDVKM. V was clipped by 3 bases and J by 0 bases, with 11 bases between them. The CDR3 loop is CASSFRPDTNYGYTF. The CDR3 DNA reads as TGTGCCAGCAGTTTTAGGCCAGATACTAACTATGGCTACACCTTC.

The V and J genes are TRBV7-2 and TRBJ2-7; no clear D. Germline V gene data show CDR1 as SGHTA and CDR2 as FQGNSA. CDR3 length: 13 residues. The ends were cut back, 0 bases at V and 2 bases at J, with 5 bases in the middle. As DNA, the CDR3 is TGTGCCAGCAGCTTAGCGAAACCCTACGAGCAGTACTTC. It is translated as CASSLAKPYEQYF.

This clone was observed a single time. This rearrangement joins TRBV4-3 to TRBJ2-3, with unresolved D. Trimming took 4 bases from V and 4 from J, leaving 12 bases between them. There are 14 residues in the CDR3. Germline V lookup: CDR1 LGHNA, CDR2 YSLEER. DNA for the CDR3: TGCGCCAGCAGCCCTCAGGCCGGTCCAGATACGCAGTATTTT. This codes for CASSPQAGPDTQYF.

The rearrangement uses TRBV5-4 and TRBJ1-2; 9 bases align to TRBD1. Germline V CDR1 and CDR2: SGHNT, YYREEE (reference sequence). This CDR3 has 16 residues. V shed 4 bases and J 6 bases; nucleotides not matched to a gene: 13. The CDR3 DNA sequence: TGTGCCAGCAGCCACAACATTGCACAGGGGGCCCATGGCTACACCTTC. Translating gives CASSHNIAQGAHGYTF.

This chain links TRBV2 with TRBJ2-3; D not resolved. V was shortened by 7 bases and J by 0 bases, with 11 bases between the two germline ends. This CDR3 region has 14 residues. Germline V lookup: CDR1 SNHLY, CDR2 FYNNEI. CDR3 residues: CASTAQRSTDTQYF. CDR3 bases: TGTGCCAGCACAGCCCAGCGAAGCACAGATACGCAGTATTTT.

As to this clone: The same CDR3 arises from other DNA sequences in this sample as well. The chain combines TRBV5-1 with TRBJ1-1, with D unclear. The V end was cut by 0 bases, the J end by 1 base, with 7 bases between. The CDR3 runs to 14 residues. Germline-derived CDR1 and CDR2 are SGHRS and YFSETQ. The CDR3 reads CASSLVAGNTEAFF. In DNA form, the CDR3 reads TGCGCCAGCAGCTTGGTGGCGGGGAACACTGAAGCTTTCTTT.

This clone was observed a single time. The genes are TRBV25-1 and TRBJ2-3; D is unresolved. V was pared by 3 bases and J by 1 base, with 11 bases between. The CDR3 is 15 amino acids. The germline V gene has CDR1 MGHDK and CDR2 SYGVNS. CDR3: CASSDDRARTDTQYF. CDR3 DNA sequence: TGTGCCAGCAGTGACGACCGGGCTCGCACAGATACGCAGTATTTT.

The J gene is TRBJ2-7, the V gene TRBV5-4; D possibly corresponds to TRBD2 (6 bases). Trimming cost V 3 bases and J 0 bases, with 16 bases left between them. The CDR3 spans 16 residues. CDR1 is SGHNT and CDR2 is YYREEE in the germline V gene (reference sequence). CDR3 loop: CASSSATSPTSYEQYF. CDR3 nucleotides: TGTGCCAGCAGCTCCGCCACTAGCCCAACCTCCTACGAGCAGTACTTC.

The V and J genes are TRBV5-6 and TRBJ2-1; D call uncertain. V was clipped by 4 bases and J by 2 bases, with 10 bases between them. Germline CDR1 is SGHDT and CDR2 is YYEEEE. The CDR3 sequence is 14 residues long. The CDR3 DNA reads TGTGCCAGCAGCCCCCTTGGTACCTACAATGAGCAGTTCTTC. Translating gives CASSPLGTYNEQFF.

The chain uses TRBV2 and TRBJ1-5; D uncertain. CDR3 length: 11 residues. V was pared by 4 bases and J by 8 bases, with 6 bases between. CDR1 is SNHLY, CDR2 FYNNEI, per germline. As DNA, the CDR3 is TGTGCCAGCAGTGCAGGTGAGCCCCAGCATTTT. Amino acids: CASSAGEPQHF.

The chain is built from TRBV11-3 and TRBJ2-1; 9 bases match TRBD2. The J segment lost 5 bases and the V segment lost 4 bases, leaving 9 bases of the junction unmatched. Germline values: CDR1 SGHNT, CDR2 YENEEA. The CDR3 covers 16 residues. The CDR3 is CASSSARAGGDNEQFF. The CDR3 DNA reads as TGTGCCAGCAGCTCCGCCCGGGCGGGAGGGGACAATGAGCAGTTCTTC.

This sequence joins TRBV19 and TRBJ1-1; D gene uncertain. The germline gives CDR1 LNHDA, CDR2 SQIVND (reference sequence). This CDR3 is built from 13 residues. V lost 7 bases and J lost 1, with 10 bases in between. The CDR3 sequence is CASTPVGNTEAFF. The CDR3 DNA reads as TGTGCCAGTACTCCGGTGGGGAACACTGAAGCTTTCTTT.

This clone occurred once. V usage is TRBV20-1 and J usage is TRBJ2-3, with TRBD1 as a possible D gene (5 bases). The ends were cut back, 8 bases at V and 0 bases at J, with 6 bases in the middle. This CDR3 is built from 11 residues. Germline loops: CDR1 DFQATT, CDR2 SNEGSKA (reference sequence). The CDR3 DNA sequence: TGCAGTCGACAGAGCACAGATACGCAGTATTTT. It specifies CSRQSTDTQYF.

V gene TRBV5-1 combines with J gene TRBJ2-7; no clear D. V gave up 1 base and J gave up 5 bases, with 13 bases separating them. The CDR3 is 14 amino acids. CDR1 SGHRS and CDR2 YFSETQ come from the germline V gene. CDR3: CASSLSVGKHEQYF. The CDR3 DNA follows: TGCGCCAGCAGCTTGTCGGTGGGAAAGCACGAGCAGTACTTC.

The chain joins TRBV18 to TRBJ1-4, with 10 positions matching TRBD1. The CDR3 has 17 amino acids. Losses at the gene ends were 0 bases for V and 3 bases for J; bases not matched to a gene: 4. Germline CDR1 KGHSH, CDR2 LQKENI. The CDR3: CASSPPGQGHANEKLFF. CDR3 DNA sequence: TGTGCCAGCTCACCACCGGGACAGGGGCATGCTAATGAAAAACTGTTTTTT.

The chain uses TRBV7-9 and TRBJ2-1; D may be TRBD2 (5 bases). The V end was cut by 1 base, the J end by 5 bases, with 15 bases between. This CDR3 region has 16 residues. Germline CDR1 and CDR2: SEHNR and FQNEAQ (reference sequence). In nucleotides, the CDR3 is TGTGCCAGCAGCTTAGTACCGGGGTTCGACGACAATGAGCAGTTCTTC. This encodes CASSLVPGFDDNEQFF.

This clone was seen a single time. The chain uses TRBV5-4 and TRBJ2-7; D call uncertain. CDR3 length equals 13 residues. Germline lookup yields CDR1 SGHNT and CDR2 YYREEE (reference sequence). V was shortened by 4 bases and J by 5 bases, with 13 bases between the two germline ends. CDR3 DNA: TGTGCCAGCAGCCCCCCTGAGTGGGACGAGCAGTACTTC. Protein sequence: CASSPPEWDEQYF.

This clone was detected once. V is TRBV5-1 and J is TRBJ2-3; 15 positions match TRBD2. The CDR3 contains 19 residues. The ends lost 2 bases at V and 3 bases at J; junction bases unmatched: 10. Germline lookup yields CDR1 SGHRS and CDR2 YFSETQ. CDR3 nucleotide sequence: TGCGCCAGCAGCTTCAACCCCGGGACTAGCGGGAGGAGTACAGATACGCAGTATTTT. Its protein product is CASSFNPGTSGRSTDTQYF.

The V call is TRBV6-1, the J call TRBJ2-3; TRBD1 might be the D (6 bases). Germline assignment: CDR1 MNHNS and CDR2 SASEGT. V lost 7 bases, J lost 3 bases, and 17 bases lay in between. This CDR3 region has 15 residues. CDR3 loop: CASTTGTYETDTQYF. DNA for the CDR3: TGTGCCAGCACCACCGGGACATACGAAACAGATACGCAGTATTTT.

This clone was recorded a few times. V is TRBV15 and J is TRBJ1-5; 9 nucleotides agree with TRBD1. The CDR3 runs 18 residues. Germline V gene lookup returns CDR1 LNHNV and CDR2 YYDKDF (reference sequence). V dropped 5 bases and J dropped 0; count of bases not matched to a gene: 11. CDR3 in amino acids: CATSRRGGQGYSNQPQHF. The DNA of the CDR3 is TGTGCCACCAGCCGCCGGGGGGGACAGGGTTATAGCAATCAGCCCCAGCATTTT.

The genes are TRBV6-5 and TRBJ1-2; D is possibly TRBD1 (6 bases). V dropped 6 bases and J dropped 2 bases, with 16 bases sitting between them. In germline, CDR1 is MNHEY, CDR2 SVGAGI. CDR3 size: 15 residues. DNA for the CDR3: TGTGCCAGCAGGCGCTATCAGGGGACAAACTATGGCTACACCTTC. Amino acid sequence: CASRRYQGTNYGYTF.